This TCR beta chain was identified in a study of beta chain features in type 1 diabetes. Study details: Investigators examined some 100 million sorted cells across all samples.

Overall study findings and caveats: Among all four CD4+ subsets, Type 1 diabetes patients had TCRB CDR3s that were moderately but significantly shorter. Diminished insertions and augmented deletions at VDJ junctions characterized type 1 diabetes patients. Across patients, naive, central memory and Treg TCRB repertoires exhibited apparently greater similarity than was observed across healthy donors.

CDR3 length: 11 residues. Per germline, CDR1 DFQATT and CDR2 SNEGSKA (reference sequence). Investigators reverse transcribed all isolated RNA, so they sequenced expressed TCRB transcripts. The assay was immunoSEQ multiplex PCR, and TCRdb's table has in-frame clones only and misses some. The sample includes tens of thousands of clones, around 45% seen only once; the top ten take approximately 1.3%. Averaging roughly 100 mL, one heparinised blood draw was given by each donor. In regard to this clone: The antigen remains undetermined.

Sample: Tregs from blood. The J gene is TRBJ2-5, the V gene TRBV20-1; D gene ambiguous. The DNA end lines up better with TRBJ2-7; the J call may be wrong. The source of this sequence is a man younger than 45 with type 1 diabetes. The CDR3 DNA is TGCAGTGCTATCTCCATTTACGAGCAGTACTTC. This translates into CSAISIYEQYF.